The 29 T cell receptor beta chains reported below all come from one sample, sequenced in a study of blood T cell repertoires in COVID-19. Only in-frame clones appear in the TCRdb table, and some are missing; sequencing was by immunoSEQ multiplex PCR. Here the sample spans around 300,000 clones, 75% to 90% being singletons. Sequencing was done on a sample of peripheral blood. The source is a middle-aged woman who had recovered from COVID-19.

V is TRBV7-3 and J is TRBJ2-7; 9 positions match TRBD1. Germline loops: CDR1 SGHTA, CDR2 FQGTGA. The J segment lost 7 bases and the V segment lost 5 bases, leaving 6 bases of the junction unmatched. CDR3 length: 13 residues. The CDR3 loop is CASSLGTGREQYF. CDR3 in DNA: TGTGCCAGCAGCCTCGGGACAGGGCGAGAGCAGTACTTC. Full variable domain (rest looked up from reference TRBV7-3 and TRBJ2-7): GAGVSQTPSNKVTEKGKYVELRCDPISGHTALYWYRQSLGQGPEFLIYFQGTGAADDSGLPNDRFFAVRPEGSVSTLKIQRTERGDSAVYLCASSLGTGREQYFGPGTRLTVT.

The genes are TRBV5-1 and TRBJ2-7; 7 bases line up with TRBD1. The CDR3 length is 14 residues. Looked up from germline, CDR1 is SGHRS and CDR2 is YFSETQ. The junction had 4 bases not matched to a gene; V was cut back by 4 bases and J by 0 bases. The CDR3 DNA sequence: TGCGCCAGCAGCAAGGGACAGAGCTCCTACGAGCAGTACTTC. As protein: CASSKGQSSYEQYF.

The V gene is TRBV27, the J gene TRBJ1-4, with 8 bases fitting TRBD1. The germline V gene has CDR1 MNHEY and CDR2 SMNVEV (reference sequence). The CDR3 runs 14 residues. The V and J ends lost 6 bases and 5 bases, in that order; junction bases with no gene match: 5. The CDR3 nucleotides read TGTGCCAGCAGACTACAGGGGGAGAATGAAAAACTGTTTTTT. Its translation: CASRLQGENEKLFF.

V usage is TRBV28 and J usage is TRBJ1-3; TRBD1 matches at 8 bases. Germline assignment: CDR1 MDHEN and CDR2 SYDVKM. The CDR3 is made up of 14 amino acids. V was pared by 4 bases and J by 3 bases, with 2 bases of the junction left unmatched. CDR3 nucleotides: TGTGCCAGCAGTTCAGGGGGCGGTGGAAACACCATATATTTT. Protein sequence: CASSSGGGGNTIYF. The variable domain in full, completed from reference TRBV28 and TRBJ1-3, reads DVKVTQSSRYLVKRTGEKVFLECVQDMDHENMFWYRQDPGLGLRLIYFSYDVKMKEKGDIPEGYSVSREKKERFSLILESASTNQTSMYLCASSSGGGGNTIYFGEGSWLTVV.

This clone showed up just a few times. The CDR3 DNA sequence: TGTGCCAGCAGTACCAATAGCGGGAGGGGGAATGAGCAGTTCTTC. Translated: CASSTNSGRGNEQFF. The J gene is TRBJ2-1, the V gene TRBV27; 11 nucleotides align to TRBD2. CDR1 is MNHEY and CDR2 is SMNVEV in the germline V gene (reference sequence). CDR3 length: 15 residues. The ends lost 5 bases at V and 7 bases at J; junction bases unmatched: 7.

J is TRBJ2-7 and V is TRBV6-5; TRBD2 matches 11 bases. The germline gives CDR1 MNHEY, CDR2 SVGAGI. The CDR3 spans 16 residues. The V and J ends lost 0 bases and 4 bases, in that order; junction bases with no gene match: 5. The CDR3: CASSYSGLAGGYEQYF. In DNA, the CDR3 is TGTGCCAGCAGTTACTCGGGGCTAGCGGGAGGTTACGAGCAGTACTTC.

The chain joins TRBV11-3 to TRBJ1-4; D gene unclear. Trimming cost V 6 bases and J 8 bases, with 16 bases left between them. The CDR3 is made up of 14 amino acids. Looked up from germline, CDR1 is SGHNT and CDR2 is YENEEA. The CDR3 reads CASSVQVSGEKLFF. The CDR3 DNA reads as TGTGCCAGCAGTGTCCAGGTTTCGGGAGAAAAACTGTTTTTT.

V usage is TRBV3-1 (or the pseudogene TRBV3-2) and J usage is TRBJ2-7; TRBD1 matches 9 bases. Germline CDR1 reads LGHDT; CDR2 reads YNNKEL (reference sequence). The CDR3 contains 15 residues. The V and J ends lost 1 base and 6 bases, in that order; junction bases with no gene match: 7. CDR3 loop: CASSQGGTGRAEQYF. The CDR3 DNA sequence: TGTGCCAGCAGCCAAGGTGGGACAGGGAGGGCCGAGCAGTACTTC.

This chain connects TRBV2 to TRBJ1-5; 8 bases agree with TRBD1. V gave up 3 bases and J gave up 5 bases; unmatched junction bases: 6. Per the germline V gene, CDR1 is SNHLY and CDR2 is FYNNEI. The CDR3 length is 15 residues. DNA for the CDR3: TGTGCCAGCAGTGAGGACAGGGTTTCGTATCAGCCCCAGCATTTT. This gives the protein CASSEDRVSYQPQHF.

This clone was seen just once. V and J are TRBV18 and TRBJ2-3; 7 nucleotides match TRBD2. The V and J ends lost 6 bases and 1 base, in that order; junction bases with no gene match: 7. This CDR3 is built from 15 residues. Germline-derived CDR1 and CDR2 are KGHSH and LQKENI. The CDR3 loop is CASSLERGGTDTQYF. CDR3 bases: TGTGCCAGCTCCCTGGAGCGGGGAGGCACAGATACGCAGTATTTT. Looking up the rest from reference TRBV18 and TRBJ2-3 gives the full variable domain: NAGVMQNPRHLVRRRGQEARLRCSPMKGHSHVYWYRQLPEEGLKFMVYLQKENIIDESGMPKERFSAEFPKEGPSILRIQQVVRGDSAAYFCASSLERGGTDTQYFGPGTRLTVL.

This clone was counted between two and nine times. The CDR3 nucleotides are TGTGCCAGCAGCTTCCCCGACGGGGGTACGTACGAGCAGTACTTC. This codes for CASSFPDGGTYEQYF. The V and J genes are TRBV5-4 and TRBJ2-7, with D perhaps matching TRBD2 (6 bases). Germline CDR1 reads SGHNT; CDR2 reads YYREEE (reference sequence). V was cut by 2 bases and J by 4 bases, with 16 bases left in between. The CDR3 has 15 residues.

This clone was observed a few times. V is TRBV9 and J is TRBJ2-2; 10 positions agree with TRBD2. J gave up 2 bases and V 0 bases, and 7 bases lay outside the gene matches. Germline CDR1 is SGDLS and CDR2 is YYNGEE. CDR3 length equals 18 residues. CDR3 residues: CASSVDPTSGVNTGELFF. The CDR3 DNA follows: TGTGCCAGCAGCGTAGACCCAACTAGCGGGGTAAACACCGGGGAGCTGTTTTTT.

The chain has TRBV27 and TRBJ2-7; unclear D gene. This CDR3 has 13 amino acids. The V end lost 2 bases, the J end lost 3 bases, and 8 bases lay between the germline ends. Germline CDR1 reads MNHEY; CDR2 reads SMNVEV (reference sequence). The CDR3 region is CASSLRGHYEQYF. As DNA, the CDR3 is TGTGCCAGCAGTTTACGCGGTCACTACGAGCAGTACTTC.

V gene TRBV6-2 or TRBV6-3 combines with J gene TRBJ1-5, with 7 positions matching TRBD1. V trimming: 6 bases; J trimming: 7 bases; junction bases outside the gene matches: 15. CDR1 MNHEY and CDR2 SVGEGT come from the germline V gene. The CDR3 extends over 16 amino acids. The CDR3: CASSRGTTGAWQPQHF. CDR3 DNA: TGTGCCAGCAGCCGCGGGACCACAGGGGCTTGGCAGCCCCAGCATTTT.

In its sample, this clone was seen once. The chain has TRBV5-4 and TRBJ2-1, with 13 positions matching TRBD2. Looked up from germline, CDR1 is SGHNT and CDR2 is YYREEE (reference sequence). This CDR3 region has 16 residues. The V and J ends lost 4 bases and 5 bases, in that order; junction bases with no gene match: 6. DNA of the CDR3: TGTGCCAGCAGCACTGGGGGGACTAGCGGGGACAATGAGCAGTTCTTC. Amino acid sequence: CASSTGGTSGDNEQFF.

The gene calls are TRBV4-1 and TRBJ2-7; 7 positions agree with TRBD1. The V segment lost 4 bases and the J segment 5 bases; nucleotides outside the gene matches: 2. Germline assignment: CDR1 MGHRA and CDR2 YSYEKL. The CDR3 runs 12 residues. CDR3 nucleotide sequence: TGCGCCAGCAGCCCGACAGGGCACGAGCAGTACTTC. This codes for CASSPTGHEQYF.

The chain has TRBV27 and TRBJ2-7; the match to TRBD1 covers 9 bases. Germline V gives CDR1 MNHEY, CDR2 SMNVEV (reference sequence). V lost 2 bases, J lost 3 bases, and 5 bases stayed unmatched. The CDR3 totals 15 residues. CDR3: CASSLIGTGLYEQYF. The CDR3 nucleotides read TGTGCCAGCAGTTTAATCGGGACAGGGCTCTACGAGCAGTACTTC.

This clone was detected a few times. The chain recombines TRBV18 with TRBJ1-6, with D perhaps matching TRBD1 (6 bases). The CDR3 loop spans 13 amino acids. Germline V gene data show CDR1 as KGHSH and CDR2 as LQKENI. V was shortened by 5 bases and J by 6 bases, with 8 bases between the two germline ends. CDR3 region: CASSGGPNSPLHF. CDR3 nucleotides: TGTGCCAGCTCAGGGGGCCCTAATTCACCCCTCCACTTT. The full variable domain, its missing parts supplied by reference TRBV18 and TRBJ1-6, is NAGVMQNPRHLVRRRGQEARLRCSPMKGHSHVYWYRQLPEEGLKFMVYLQKENIIDESGMPKERFSAEFPKEGPSILRIQQVVRGDSAAYFCASSGGPNSPLHFGNGTRLTVT.

The chain is built from TRBV3-1 (or the pseudogene TRBV3-2) and TRBJ2-3; TRBD2 might be the D (5 bases). CDR3 length equals 14 residues. Germline values: CDR1 LGHDT, CDR2 YNNKEL (reference sequence). The germline V and J ends were trimmed by 0 bases and 5 bases, with 9 bases remaining between them. The CDR3: CASSQDYGEDTQYF. DNA of the CDR3: TGTGCCAGCAGCCAAGATTACGGGGAAGATACGCAGTATTTT.

The chain employs TRBV9 and TRBJ2-3; D remains unclear. Trimming shortened V by 0 bases and J by 0 bases, and 11 bases separated the two germline ends. Germline CDR1 and CDR2: SGDLS and YYNGEE. CDR3 length equals 16 residues. CDR3 sequence reads: CASSVGGSISTDTQYF. The DNA for the CDR3 is TGTGCCAGCAGCGTAGGCGGCAGCATCAGCACAGATACGCAGTATTTT.

The chain combines TRBV28 with TRBJ1-1; D unclear. V was shortened by 6 bases and J by 3 bases, with 14 bases between the two germline ends. Per the germline V gene, CDR1 is MDHEN and CDR2 is SYDVKM. The CDR3 has 14 amino acids. CDR3 residues: CASRMQSRDTEAFF. As DNA, the CDR3 is TGTGCCAGCAGAATGCAGAGCCGGGACACTGAAGCTTTCTTT. Variable domain in full (rest from reference TRBV28 and TRBJ1-1): DVKVTQSSRYLVKRTGEKVFLECVQDMDHENMFWYRQDPGLGLRLIYFSYDVKMKEKGDIPEGYSVSREKKERFSLILESASTNQTSMYLCASRMQSRDTEAFFGQGTRLTVV.

In this sample, this clone turned up once. This rearrangement joins TRBV2 to TRBJ2-5, with 8 bases aligning to TRBD1. V was clipped by 7 bases and J by 2 bases; unmatched bases: 3. Germline CDR1 and CDR2: SNHLY and FYNNEI. The CDR3 is 13 residues long. The CDR3 region is CASIRGRQETQYF. In nucleotides, the CDR3 is TGTGCCAGCATCAGGGGGCGGCAAGAGACCCAGTACTTC.

This clone was seen just once. The chain carries TRBV30 and TRBJ2-1; unclear D gene. This CDR3 has 13 residues. CDR1 and CDR2 from the germline V gene are GTSNPN and SVGIG (reference sequence). V lost 0 bases to trimming and J lost 8 bases, with 11 bases between them. The CDR3 loop is CAWSVLTTDEQFF. The DNA for the CDR3 is TGTGCCTGGAGTGTTTTAACCACGGATGAGCAGTTCTTC.

This chain connects TRBV24-1 to TRBJ2-2, with D uncertain. V lost 4 bases and J lost 1, with 3 bases in between. This CDR3 has 13 amino acids. Per germline, CDR1 KGHDR and CDR2 SFDVKD. The CDR3 loop reads CATSEQNTGELFF. The CDR3 DNA is TGTGCCACCAGTGAACAGAACACCGGGGAGCTGTTTTTT.

The V and J genes are TRBV28 and TRBJ1-6; D is unclear. The CDR3 is made up of 12 amino acids. V was clipped by 8 bases and J by 10 bases, with 12 bases between them. Germline V gene data show CDR1 as MDHEN and CDR2 as SYDVKM. The CDR3 DNA reads as TGTGCCAGCCCTAGTAGTAGGTCACCCCTCCACTTT. Amino acids: CASPSSRSPLHF.

The V and J genes are TRBV5-4 and TRBJ2-7; unclear D gene. The V end lost 0 bases, the J end lost 4 bases, and 8 bases lay between the germline ends. Germline-derived CDR1 and CDR2 are SGHNT and YYREEE (reference sequence). The CDR3 spans 13 residues. In DNA form, the CDR3 reads TGTGCCAGCAGCTTGGGAATAGATTACGAGCAGTACTTC. Protein sequence: CASSLGIDYEQYF.

This clone appeared a single time. This chain joins TRBV9 and TRBJ2-2, with D maybe TRBD2 (5 bases). The V end was cut by 0 bases, the J end by 0 bases, with 9 bases between. CDR3 length: 16 amino acids. The germline V gene encodes CDR1 SGDLS and CDR2 YYNGEE. The CDR3 loop is CASSVVPGTNTGELFF. The CDR3 coding sequence is TGTGCCAGCAGCGTAGTCCCGGGGACGAACACCGGGGAGCTGTTTTTT.

The rearrangement links TRBV28 to TRBJ2-3, with 10 bases identical to TRBD2. With 6 bases clipped from V and 4 bases from J, the junction kept 7 bases outside the gene matches. Germline CDR1 is MDHEN and CDR2 is SYDVKM. The CDR3 contains 15 residues. The DNA for the CDR3 is TGTGCCAGCAGCTACCAAGCGGGAGGGGCAGATACGCAGTATTTT. Its protein is CASSYQAGGADTQYF.

In DNA, the CDR3 is TGTGCCATCAGTGAGGGACACCGCGAGCAGTACTTC. It codes for CAISEGHREQYF. The chain combines TRBV10-3 with TRBJ2-7; D is perhaps TRBD1 (5 bases). The ends were cut back, 2 bases at V and 6 bases at J, with 8 bases in the middle. Germline V gene sequence: CDR1 ENHRY, CDR2 SYGVKD. The CDR3 consists of 12 residues.